This TCR beta chain was recovered during a study of cytomegalovirus exposure and HLA in healthy donors. Study-level findings and limits: Rarity held for most TCR sequences, but there were some public TCRs that occurred in many donors. For cytomegalovirus status, the classifier reportedly gave diagnoses with high specificity and sensitivity.

The data were produced by immunoSEQ multiplex PCR, yet TCRdb's version contains in-frame clones alone and is incomplete. The sample includes 100,000 to 150,000 clones, approximately 86% seen only once; the top ten take nearly 4.5%. CDR1 and CDR2 from the germline V gene are MNHEY and SVGAGI. This CDR3 spans 14 amino acids. V lost 6 bases and J lost 3, with 14 bases in between. This clone has only one observation. Its antigen is still unknown. Sequencing used PBMCs. This receptor was taken from a man younger than 35 in good health and CMV-seropositive. The chain combines TRBV6-5 with TRBJ1-2, with D possibly matching TRBD1 (5 bases). In DNA form, the CDR3 reads TGTGCCAGCAGACGGTTTGGGGGGGACTATGGCTACACCTTC. Translated, it gives CASRRFGGDYGYTF.